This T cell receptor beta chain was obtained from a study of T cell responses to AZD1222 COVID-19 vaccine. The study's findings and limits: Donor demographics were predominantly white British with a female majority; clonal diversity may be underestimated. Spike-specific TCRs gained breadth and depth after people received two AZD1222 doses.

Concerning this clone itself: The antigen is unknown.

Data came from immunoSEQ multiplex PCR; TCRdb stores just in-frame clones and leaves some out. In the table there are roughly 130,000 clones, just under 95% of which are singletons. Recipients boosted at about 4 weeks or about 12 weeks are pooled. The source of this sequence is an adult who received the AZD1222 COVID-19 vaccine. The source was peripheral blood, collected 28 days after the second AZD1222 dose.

The CDR3 spells CASSLTSGLPQNTQYF. In nucleotides, the CDR3 is TGTGCCAGTAGTCTGACTAGCGGGCTACCACAGAATACGCAGTATTTT. This chain joins TRBV19 and TRBJ2-3, with 10 bases lining up with TRBD2. V shed 5 bases and J 7 bases; nucleotides not matched to a gene: 12. This CDR3 has 16 residues. In germline, CDR1 is LNHDA, CDR2 SQIVND (reference sequence).